This T cell receptor beta chain was identified in a study of blood T cell repertoires in COVID-19. The CDR3 loop spans 15 amino acids. J was trimmed by 0 bases and V by 3 bases; bases with no gene match: 3. Germline lookup yields CDR1 SGHNT and CDR2 YYREEE (reference sequence). This clone showed up just a few times. As originally analysed: By means of reference gene primer amplification, nucleated cell counts were estimated. The assay was immunoSEQ multiplex PCR, and TCRdb's table has in-frame clones only and misses some. The V and J calls and the clone size are those of that table, but D and trimming were determined from the DNA. The table has some 130,000 clones, around 89% seen once.

The sequencing input was peripheral blood. This TCR was sampled from a man aged 45 to 65 with active or convalescent COVID-19. V and J are TRBV5-4 and TRBJ2-3; 8 bases fit TRBD2. The CDR3 region has the DNA TGTGCCAGCAGCTCATCTAGCGGGAGCACAGATACGCAGTATTTT. Residues: CASSSSSGSTDTQYF.